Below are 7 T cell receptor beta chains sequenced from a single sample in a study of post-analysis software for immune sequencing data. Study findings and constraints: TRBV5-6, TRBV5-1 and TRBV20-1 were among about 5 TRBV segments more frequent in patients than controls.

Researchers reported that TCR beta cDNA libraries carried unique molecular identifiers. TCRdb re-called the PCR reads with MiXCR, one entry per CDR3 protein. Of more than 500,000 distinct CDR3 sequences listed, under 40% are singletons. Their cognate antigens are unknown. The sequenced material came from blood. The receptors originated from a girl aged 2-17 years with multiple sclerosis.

DNA for the CDR3: TGTGCCAGCAGTTACGACTGGGCTCGGACCCAGTACTTC. As protein: CASSYDWARTQYF. V usage is TRBV7-9 and J usage is TRBJ2-5; D remains unclear. From germline, CDR1 is SEHNR and CDR2 FQNEAQ (reference sequence). This CDR3 comprises 13 residues. Trimming removed 6 bases at V and 7 bases at J, with 15 bases between.

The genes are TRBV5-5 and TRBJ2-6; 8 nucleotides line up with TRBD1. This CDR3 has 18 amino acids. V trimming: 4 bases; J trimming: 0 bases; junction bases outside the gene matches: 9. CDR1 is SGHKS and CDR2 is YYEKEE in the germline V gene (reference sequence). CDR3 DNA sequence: TGTGCCAGCAGCCCTGGACAGGGAATTAGCTCTGGGGCCAACGTCCTGACTTTC. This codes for CASSPGQGISSGANVLTF. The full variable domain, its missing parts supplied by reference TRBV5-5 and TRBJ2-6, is DAGVTQSPTHLIKTRGQQVTLRCSPISGHKSVSWYQQVLGQGPQFIFQYYEKEERGRGNFPDRFSARQFPNYSSELNVNALLLGDSALYLCASSPGQGISSGANVLTFGAGSRLTVL.

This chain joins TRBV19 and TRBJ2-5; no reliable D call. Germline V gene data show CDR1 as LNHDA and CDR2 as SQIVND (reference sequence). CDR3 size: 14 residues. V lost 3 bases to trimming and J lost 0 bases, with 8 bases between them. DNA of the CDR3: TGTGCCAGTAGTATGGGCGGATACCAAGAGACCCAGTACTTC. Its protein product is CASSMGGYQETQYF.

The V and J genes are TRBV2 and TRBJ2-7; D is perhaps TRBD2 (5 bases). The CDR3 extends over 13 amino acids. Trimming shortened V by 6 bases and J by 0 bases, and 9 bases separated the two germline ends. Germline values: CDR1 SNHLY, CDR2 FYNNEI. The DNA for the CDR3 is TGTGCCAGCAGCTGGAGGAGCTCCTACGAGCAGTACTTC. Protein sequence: CASSWRSSYEQYF.

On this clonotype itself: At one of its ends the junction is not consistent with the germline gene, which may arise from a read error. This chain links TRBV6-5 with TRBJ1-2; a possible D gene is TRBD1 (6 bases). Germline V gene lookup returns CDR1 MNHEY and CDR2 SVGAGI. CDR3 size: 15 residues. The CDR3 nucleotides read TGTGCCAGCAGTTCGGGGGCAGGAGGTGGCTATGGCTACATCTTC. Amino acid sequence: CASSSGAGGGYGYIF.

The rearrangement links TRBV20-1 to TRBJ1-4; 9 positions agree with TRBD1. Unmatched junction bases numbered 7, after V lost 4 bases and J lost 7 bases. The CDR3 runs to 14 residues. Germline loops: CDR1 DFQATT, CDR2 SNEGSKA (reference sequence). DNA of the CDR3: TGCAGTGCTACGGACAGGGGAACAGGTGAAAAACTGTTTTTT. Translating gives CSATDRGTGEKLFF.

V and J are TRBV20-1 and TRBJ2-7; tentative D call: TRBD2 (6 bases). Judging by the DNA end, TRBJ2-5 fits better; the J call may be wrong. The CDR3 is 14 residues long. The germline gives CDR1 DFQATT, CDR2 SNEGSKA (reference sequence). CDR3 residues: CSATWDSRAETQYF. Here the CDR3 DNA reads TGCAGTGCCACTTGGGACTCGCGAGCAGAGACCCAGTACTTC.